This T cell receptor beta chain was sequenced for a study of beta chain features in type 1 diabetes. The germline V gene encodes CDR1 SNHLY and CDR2 FYNNEI. CDR3 size: 15 residues. Trimming removed 4 bases from V and 0 bases from J; junction bases left unmatched: 0. The study's findings and limits: Moderate yet significant TCRB CDR3 shortening was seen in Type 1 diabetes patients in all four CD4+ subsets. Across patients, naive, central memory and Treg TCRB repertoires exhibited apparently greater similarity than was observed across healthy donors. More deletions and fewer insertions at VDJ junctions were seen in type 1 diabetes patients.

CD4+ naive, central memory, regulatory and stem cell-like memory subsets were isolated by sorting on CD45RO/CCR7/CD25/CD127/CD95/CD27. Regarding this clone: The antigen is undetermined.

What was sequenced were expressed TCRB transcripts, since all of the isolated RNA had been reverse transcribed. Sequenced naive, central memory and regulatory T cell samples produced an average of approximately 3.5 million reads. Sequenced by immunoSEQ multiplex PCR; TCRdb stores in-frame clones only, minus some. The sample consists of about 340,000 clones, 9.3% of them appearing once. This clonotype originated in a man aged 25 to 45 with type 1 diabetes. The sequenced material came from central memory CD4+ T cells from blood. V gene TRBV2 combines with J gene TRBJ2-3; 11 bases line up with TRBD2. The CDR3 loop reads CASSGLAGSTDTQYF. For the CDR3, the DNA is TGTGCCAGCAGTGGACTAGCGGGGAGCACAGATACGCAGTATTTT.